The present TCR beta chain was sequenced within a study of blood T cell repertoires in COVID-19. The CDR3 has 15 amino acids. Per the germline V gene, CDR1 is SGHRS and CDR2 is YFSETQ. With 2 bases clipped from V and 5 bases from J, the junction kept 5 bases outside the gene matches. Profiled with immunoSEQ multiplex PCR; TCRdb holds only in-frame clones, not every one. The data show fewer than 110,000 clones, roughly 90% seen once. The sequence came from a human donor in a cohort sampled during active COVID-19. The specimen sequenced was peripheral blood. The rearrangement uses TRBV5-1 and TRBJ2-2, with 8 bases matching TRBD1. CDR3 nucleotides: TGCGCCAGCAGCTTCGCAGGGGGCTTGACCGGGGAGCTGTTTTTT. It yields the protein CASSFAGGLTGELFF.